The clone carrying this T cell receptor beta chain was seen at least ten times. TCRdb independently ran MiXCR on the 5' RACE reads; one entry per CDR3 protein. The data contain around 82,000 distinct CDR3 sequences, about 8% of them seen just once; the ten biggest clones take up about 2.1%. This specimen belongs to a study of human T cells and chemical hapten exposure. Unfractionated whole blood was the source from which total RNA was extracted. Germline V gives CDR1 SQVTM, CDR2 ANQGSEA. This CDR3 comprises 13 residues. V dropped 3 bases and J dropped 0; count of bases not matched to a gene: 0. This TCR derives from a male donor in good health. This rearrangement joins TRBV29-1 to TRBJ1-1; the match to TRBD1 covers 8 bases. The CDR3 nucleotides read TGCAGCGTTGAGGACAGGGTGAACACTGAAGCTTTCTTT. Encoded protein: CSVEDRVNTEAFF.